The rows below give T cell receptor beta chains drawn from one sample of a study of cytomegalovirus exposure and HLA in healthy donors. Sequenced by immunoSEQ multiplex PCR; TCRdb stores in-frame clones only, minus some. This table holds 150,000 or so clones, 80% found once. Sequences were obtained from PBMCs. The receptors originated from a man aged 45-65 years in good health and CMV-seronegative. Both conserved end residues are part of each CDR3. Fields, in order: J gene, CDR3 length, V gene, D gene, CDR3 protein, CDR3 DNA. The D gene is left open where the match is weak.

TRBJ2-1 | 18 | TRBV4-2 | TRBD2 | CASSQGDSGAGGHNEQFF | TGTGCCAGCAGCCAAGGTGATTCAGGAGCGGGGGGTCACAATGAGCAGTTCTTC
TRBJ2-7 | 16 | TRBV9 | NA | CASSVDASSRAYEQYF | TGTGCCAGCAGCGTAGACGCTTCCTCCAGGGCCTACGAGCAGTACTTC
TRBJ2-1 | 16 | TRBV2 | NA | CASSSLQERVGSEQFF | TGTGCCAGCAGTTCATTACAGGAAAGGGTCGGCAGTGAGCAGTTCTTC
TRBJ1-2 | 15 | TRBV30 | TRBD1 | CAWLRTGSVNHGYTF | TGTGCCTGGCTAAGGACAGGATCAGTGAACCATGGCTACACCTTC
TRBJ2-1 | 15 | TRBV5-1 | TRBD2 | CASSLGGLAGDEQFF | TGCGCCAGCAGCTTGGGAGGACTAGCCGGCGATGAGCAGTTCTTC
TRBJ1-1 | 13 | TRBV5-1 | NA | CASGGLSDTEAFF | TGCGCCAGCGGGGGACTATCGGACACTGAAGCTTTCTTT
TRBJ1-4 | 14 | TRBV2 | NA | CASSPGGGREKLFF | TGTGCCAGCAGTCCCGGGGGGGGTCGAGAAAAACTGTTTTTT
TRBJ2-7 | 15 | TRBV28 | TRBD1 | CASSLFGTGNREQYF | TGTGCCAGCAGTTTATTTGGGACAGGGAACCGCGAGCAGTACTTC
TRBJ2-7 | 11 | TRBV2 | NA | CASRGIDEQYF | TGTGCCAGCAGGGGCATCGACGAGCAGTACTTC
TRBJ2-1 | 17 | TRBV9 | NA | CASSAHPRQAINNEQFF | TGTGCCAGCAGCGCCCACCCACGACAGGCTATCAACAATGAGCAGTTCTTC
TRBJ1-5 | 14 | TRBV7-8 | NA | CATEQIYSNQPQHF | TGTGCCACCGAACAGATATATAGCAATCAGCCCCAGCATTTT
TRBJ2-1 | 18 | TRBV27 | TRBD2 | CASSLGSGSWTTYNEQFF | TGTGCCAGCAGTTTAGGTAGCGGGAGTTGGACAACCTACAATGAGCAGTTCTTC
TRBJ2-2 | 13 | TRBV6-1 | NA | CATWEHYTGELFF | TGTGCCACCTGGGAGCACTACACCGGGGAGCTGTTTTTT